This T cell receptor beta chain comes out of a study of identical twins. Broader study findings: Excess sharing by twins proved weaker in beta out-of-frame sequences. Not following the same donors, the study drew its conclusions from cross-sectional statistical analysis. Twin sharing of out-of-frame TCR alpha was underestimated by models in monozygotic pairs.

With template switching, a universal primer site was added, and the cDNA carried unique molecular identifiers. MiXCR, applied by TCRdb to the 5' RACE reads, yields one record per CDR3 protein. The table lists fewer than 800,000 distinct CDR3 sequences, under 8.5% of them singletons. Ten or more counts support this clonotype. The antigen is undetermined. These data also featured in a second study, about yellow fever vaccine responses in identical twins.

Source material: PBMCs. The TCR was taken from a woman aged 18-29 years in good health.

CDR3 in amino acids: CSASTTGTSGANEQFF. In nucleotides, the CDR3 is TGCAGTGCTAGTACAACCGGGACTAGCGGAGCCAATGAGCAGTTCTTC. The chain has TRBV20-1 and TRBJ2-1, with 11 bases matching TRBD2. J was trimmed by 6 bases and V by 3 bases; bases with no gene match: 10. This CDR3 spans 16 amino acids. Germline CDR1 DFQATT, CDR2 SNEGSKA (reference sequence).